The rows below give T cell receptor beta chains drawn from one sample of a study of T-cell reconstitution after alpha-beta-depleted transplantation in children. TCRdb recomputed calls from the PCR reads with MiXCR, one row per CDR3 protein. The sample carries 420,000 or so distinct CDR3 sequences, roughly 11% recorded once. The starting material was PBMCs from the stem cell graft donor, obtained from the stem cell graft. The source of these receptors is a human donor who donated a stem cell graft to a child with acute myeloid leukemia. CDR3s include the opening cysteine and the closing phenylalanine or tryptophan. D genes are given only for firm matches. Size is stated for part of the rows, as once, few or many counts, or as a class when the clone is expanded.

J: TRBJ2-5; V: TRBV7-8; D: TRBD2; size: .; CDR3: CASSFYAFGTSGQETQYF; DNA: TGTGCCAGCAGCTTTTATGCTTTCGGGACTAGCGGCCAAGAGACCCAGTACTTC
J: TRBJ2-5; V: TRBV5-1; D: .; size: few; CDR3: CASSSGGNRQETQYF; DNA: TGCGCCAGCAGCTCCGGAGGGAACCGCCAAGAGACCCAGTACTTC
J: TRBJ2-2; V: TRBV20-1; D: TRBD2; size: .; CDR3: CSAGTSGLTGELFF; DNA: TGCAGTGCTGGGACTAGCGGTCTCACCGGGGAGCTGTTTTTT
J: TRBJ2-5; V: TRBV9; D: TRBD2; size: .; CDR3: CASSVGIAGGQETQYF; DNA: TGTGCCAGCAGCGTAGGCATAGCGGGAGGCCAAGAGACCCAGTACTTC
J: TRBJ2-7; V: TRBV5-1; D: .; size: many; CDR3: CASSLRAYEQYF; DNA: TGCGCCAGCAGTTTGAGGGCCTACGAGCAGTACTTC
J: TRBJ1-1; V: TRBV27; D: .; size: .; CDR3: CASSPSFMNTEAFF; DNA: TGTGCCAGCAGCCCCTCTTTTATGAACACTGAAGCTTTCTTT
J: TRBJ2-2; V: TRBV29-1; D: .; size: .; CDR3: CSVVSNTGELFF; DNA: TGCAGCGTTGTATCTAACACCGGGGAGCTGTTTTTT
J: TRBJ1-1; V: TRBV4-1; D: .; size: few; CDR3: CASSLPLGTYTTEAFF; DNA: TGCGCCAGCAGTCTCCCGCTAGGCACCTACACCACTGAAGCTTTCTTT
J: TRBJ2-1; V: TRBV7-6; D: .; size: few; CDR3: CASSLASQGEAYNEQFF; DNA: TGTGCCAGCAGCTTAGCCTCGCAGGGCGAGGCCTACAATGAGCAGTTCTTC
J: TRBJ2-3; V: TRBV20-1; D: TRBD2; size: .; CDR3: CSASKAGGNTDTQYF; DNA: TGCAGTGCTAGTAAAGCGGGGGGGAACACAGATACGCAGTATTTT
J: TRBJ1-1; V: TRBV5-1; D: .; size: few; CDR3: CASSLAVAGNTEAFF; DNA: TGCGCCAGCAGCTTGGCCGTGGCGGGGAACACTGAAGCTTTCTTT
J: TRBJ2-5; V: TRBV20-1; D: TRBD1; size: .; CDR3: CSARGLDRGTETQYF; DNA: TGCAGTGCTAGAGGTTTGGACAGGGGGACAGAGACCCAGTACTTC
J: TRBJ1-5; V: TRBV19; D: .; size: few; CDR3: CASSIGAKPQHF; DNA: TGTGCCAGTAGTATAGGAGCGAAGCCCCAGCATTTT
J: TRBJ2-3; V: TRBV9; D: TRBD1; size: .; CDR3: CASSDAGGPTDTQYF; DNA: TGTGCCAGCAGCGATGCAGGGGGCCCCACAGATACGCAGTATTTT
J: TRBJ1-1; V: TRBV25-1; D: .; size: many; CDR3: CASISGQHTEAFF; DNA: TGTGCCAGCATTTCCGGGCAGCACACTGAAGCTTTCTTT
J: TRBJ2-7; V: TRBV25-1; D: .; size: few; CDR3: CASSELLGGYEQYF; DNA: TGTGCCAGCAGTGAATTGCTAGGGGGCTACGAGCAGTACTTC
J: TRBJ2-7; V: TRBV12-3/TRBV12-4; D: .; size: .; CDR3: CASSLTGTSREQYF; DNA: TGTGCCAGCAGTTTGACCGGGACTTCGCGGGAGCAGTACTTC
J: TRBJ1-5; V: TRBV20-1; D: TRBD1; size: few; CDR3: CSALDRYSNQPQHF; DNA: TGCAGTGCTTTGGACAGGTATAGCAATCAGCCCCAGCATTTT
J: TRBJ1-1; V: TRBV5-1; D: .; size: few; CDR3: CASSFKSDTEAFF; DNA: TGCGCCAGCAGCTTCAAGAGTGACACTGAAGCTTTCTTT
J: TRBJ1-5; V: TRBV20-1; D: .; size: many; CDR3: CSASEGRNQPQHF; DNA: TGCAGTGCTAGTGAGGGCCGCAATCAGCCCCAGCATTTT
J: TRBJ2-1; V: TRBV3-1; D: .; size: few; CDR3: CASSQLAAGLPQSYNEQFF; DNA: TGTGCCAGCAGCCAACTCGCAGCGGGTCTACCCCAATCATACAATGAGCAGTTCTTC
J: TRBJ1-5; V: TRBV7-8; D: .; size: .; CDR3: CASSHSPGQATYSNQPQHF; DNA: TGTGCCAGCAGCCATTCGCCGGGGCAGGCAACCTATAGCAATCAGCCCCAGCATTTT
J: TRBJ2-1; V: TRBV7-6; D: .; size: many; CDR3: CASSSVGGLRPSSYNEQFF; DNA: TGTGCCAGCAGCTCCGTGGGGGGACTCAGACCGAGCTCCTACAATGAGCAGTTCTTC
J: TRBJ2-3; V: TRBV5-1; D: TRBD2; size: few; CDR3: CASSPGLVPTDTQYF; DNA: TGCGCCAGCAGCCCCGGACTAGTGCCCACAGATACGCAGTATTTT
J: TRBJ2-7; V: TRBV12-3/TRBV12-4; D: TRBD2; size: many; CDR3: CASSFLGTSGSNEQYF; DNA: TGTGCCAGCAGTTTTCTCGGGACTAGCGGGAGTAACGAGCAGTACTTC
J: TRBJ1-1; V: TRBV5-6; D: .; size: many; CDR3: CASSFPDRNTEAFF; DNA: TGTGCCAGCAGCTTCCCGGACCGGAACACTGAAGCTTTCTTT
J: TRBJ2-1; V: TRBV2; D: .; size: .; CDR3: CAISFRLGGREQFF; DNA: TGTGCCATCAGTTTTAGGCTAGGGGGTCGTGAGCAGTTCTTC
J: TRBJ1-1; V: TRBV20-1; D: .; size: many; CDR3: CSARQENTEAFF; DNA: TGCAGTGCTAGACAGGAGAACACTGAAGCTTTCTTT
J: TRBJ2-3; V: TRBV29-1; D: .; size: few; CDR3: CSVEEVGGYTDTQYF; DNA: TGCAGCGTTGAAGAGGTCGGGGGATACACAGATACGCAGTATTTT